This TCR beta chain originates from a study of cytomegalovirus exposure and HLA in healthy donors. The wider study: Researchers previously reported finding roughly 120 million unique TCR beta sequences from around 200 million T cells. Study findings and constraints: When analyzed later, the rates of TCR association showed variation by HLA locus, with DRB1 the most and HLA-C the fewest. Cytomegalovirus association was listed for 150 to 200 TCR beta chains.

Germline values: CDR1 MDHEN, CDR2 SYDVKM. V lost 5 bases to trimming and J lost 8 bases; unmatched junction nucleotides: 5. CDR3 size: 12 residues. Vbeta (60) and Jbeta (13) primers were used in the PCR. Per the authors' pipeline: Later, 80 million or so unique TCR beta chains were counted in an analysis, and some 9.9 million of them were shared. Assay used: immunoSEQ multiplex PCR; TCRdb lists only in-frame clones, some missing. V, J and clone size are those of that table, while D and trimming were read from the DNA. The repertoire has under 200,000 clones, 80% of them found once; the top ten carry around 6.9%. Comments on this clone: Its antigen is still unknown.

The clonotype originates from a male donor in good health and CMV-seropositive. The chain links TRBV28 to TRBJ2-7; 8 nucleotides agree with TRBD2. Material: PBMCs. The CDR3: CASSAEREKQYF. The CDR3 DNA follows: TGTGCCAGCAGTGCCGAGCGGGAGAAGCAGTACTTC. The whole variable domain, filled in from reference TRBV28 and TRBJ2-7, reads DVKVTQSSRYLVKRTGEKVFLECVQDMDHENMFWYRQDPGLGLRLIYFSYDVKMKEKGDIPEGYSVSREKKERFSLILESASTNQTSMYLCASSAEREKQYFGPGTRLTVT.